A single sample is the source of the 11 T cell receptor beta chains below, sequenced in a study of cytomegalovirus exposure and HLA in healthy donors. Researchers ran the PCR with 60 Vbeta and 13 Jbeta primers. Sequencing used immunoSEQ multiplex PCR; TCRdb keeps in-frame clones, though not all of them. The sample yields around 70,000 clones, 65% to 80% seen once. The sequencing input was PBMCs. The receptors were gathered from a male donor in good health and CMV-seropositive.

The chain combines TRBV9 with TRBJ2-5; TRBD1 matches at 8 bases. The CDR3 length is 15 residues. V trimming: 0 bases; J trimming: 5 bases; junction bases outside the gene matches: 6. Germline values: CDR1 SGDLS, CDR2 YYNGEE. The chain's CDR3 is CASSVGRQGFETQYF. The CDR3 nucleotides read TGTGCCAGCAGCGTAGGTCGACAGGGGTTCGAGACCCAGTACTTC.

V and J are TRBV7-9 and TRBJ2-3; no definite D call. Trimming shortened V by 4 bases and J by 6 bases, and 8 bases separated the two germline ends. Germline V gene sequence: CDR1 SEHNR, CDR2 FQNEAQ (reference sequence). The CDR3 is made up of 12 amino acids. CDR3 sequence (DNA): TGTGCCAGCAGCTCGTCAACTGATACGCAGTATTTT. As protein: CASSSSTDTQYF.

The V gene is TRBV5-1, the J gene TRBJ2-7, with 8 positions matching TRBD2. V was pared by 1 base and J by 4 bases, with 4 bases of the junction left unmatched. The germline V gene encodes CDR1 SGHRS and CDR2 YFSETQ. This CDR3 has 14 residues. The DNA for the CDR3 is TGCGCCAGCAGCTTGTACGGGAGGGGGTACGAGCAGTACTTC. Translation gives CASSLYGRGYEQYF. The full variable domain, its missing parts supplied by reference TRBV5-1 and TRBJ2-7, is KAGVTQTPRYLIKTRGQQVTLSCSPISGHRSVSWYQQTPGQGLQFLFEYFSETQRNKGNFPGRFSGRQFSNSRSEMNVSTLELGDSALYLCASSLYGRGYEQYFGPGTRLTVT.

V and J are TRBV5-1 and TRBJ2-2; 10 bases match TRBD1. The CDR3 runs to 14 residues. The germline gives CDR1 SGHRS, CDR2 YFSETQ. V dropped 5 bases and J dropped 5; count of bases not matched to a gene: 3. The CDR3 region is CASRGTGATGELFF. CDR3 DNA sequence: TGCGCCAGCAGGGGGACAGGGGCGACCGGGGAGCTGTTTTTT.

J is TRBJ1-5 and V is TRBV6-5, with 9 bases that match TRBD1. The V and J ends lost 5 bases and 7 bases, in that order; junction bases with no gene match: 6. The germline V gene encodes CDR1 MNHEY and CDR2 SVGAGI. This CDR3 has 14 amino acids. CDR3 sequence (DNA): TGTGCCAGCAGTGGGCGGACAGGGGAACAGCCCCAGCATTTT. The encoded protein is CASSGRTGEQPQHF.

The genes are TRBV6-5 and TRBJ1-3; D is perhaps TRBD1 (5 bases). V lost 0 bases and J lost 0, with 6 bases in between. CDR3 length equals 15 residues. Germline loops: CDR1 MNHEY, CDR2 SVGAGI. Here the CDR3 DNA reads TGTGCCAGCAGTTACTCCGGGGGCTCTGGAAACACCATATATTTT. Protein sequence: CASSYSGGSGNTIYF.

Notes on this clone: The CDR3 ends on some other residue instead of the conserved phenylalanine or tryptophan, so this is likely a read error. This chain links TRBV7-2 with TRBJ1-2; the match to TRBD1 covers 9 bases. CDR3 length: 15 residues. CDR1 is SGHTA, CDR2 FQGNSA, per germline. V lost 1 base and J lost 8; bases outside the gene matches: 8. The CDR3 reads CASSLGLGTGRGYTL. CDR3 nucleotides: TGTGCCAGCAGCTTAGGTTTGGGGACAGGGCGCGGCTACACCCTC.

This chain links TRBV30 with TRBJ1-5; no clear D. Trimming took off 2 bases at V and 7 bases at J, with 12 bases between the two ends. The germline V gene encodes CDR1 GTSNPN and CDR2 SVGIG (reference sequence). The CDR3 extends over 13 amino acids. CDR3 sequence reads: CAWSSRAGQPQHF. In DNA form, the CDR3 reads TGTGCCTGGAGTTCCCGCGCGGGGCAGCCCCAGCATTTT.

This chain links TRBV9 with TRBJ2-5; 12 bases match TRBD2. CDR3 length equals 17 residues. From germline, CDR1 is SGDLS and CDR2 YYNGEE. V lost 0 bases to trimming and J lost 5 bases; unmatched junction nucleotides: 8. The CDR3 here is CASSVVASGGAGETQYF. The CDR3 DNA reads as TGTGCCAGCAGCGTAGTGGCTAGCGGGGGGGCCGGGGAGACCCAGTACTTC.

This clone is medium-sized by share. The V call is TRBV10-2, the J call TRBJ2-7, with 7 nucleotides matching TRBD1. This CDR3 has 15 residues. Losses at the gene ends were 6 bases for V and 3 bases for J; bases not matched to a gene: 11. CDR1 is WSHSY, CDR2 SAAADI, per germline. In nucleotides, the CDR3 is TGCGCCAGCAGGGATACCGGGACAGCTCTCTACGAGCAGTACTTC. It encodes CASRDTGTALYEQYF.

For the CDR3, the DNA is TGTGCCAGTCTGGGGACATTCGGACAGCCCCAGCATTTT. Protein sequence: CASLGTFGQPQHF. The J gene is TRBJ1-5, the V gene TRBV19, with D perhaps TRBD1 (6 bases). The CDR3 is 13 residues long. Trimming removed 8 bases at V and 7 bases at J, with 15 bases between. CDR1 and CDR2 (germline): LNHDA, SQIVND (reference sequence).